The next 6 T cell receptor beta chains were all read from a single sample in a study of T cell responses to AZD1222 COVID-19 vaccine. Method: immunoSEQ multiplex PCR; TCRdb's copy keeps in-frame clones and lacks some. This table has 250,000 to 300,000 clones, almost 95% appearing once. The source material was peripheral blood, sampled 28 days after the second AZD1222 dose. These receptors were taken from an adult who received the AZD1222 COVID-19 vaccine.

The V call is TRBV10-1, the J call TRBJ2-1; D perhaps matches TRBD2 (5 bases). CDR3 length: 12 residues. Germline V gene lookup returns CDR1 WNHNN and CDR2 SYGVQD (reference sequence). V was trimmed by 10 bases and J by 7 bases, leaving 14 bases between them. CDR3 bases: TGCGCCACCTTAGAGGAGGAGAATGAGCAGTTCTTC. It translates to CATLEEENEQFF.

The chain uses TRBV27 and TRBJ1-1; TRBD1 matches at 8 bases. Germline V lookup: CDR1 MNHEY, CDR2 SMNVEV (reference sequence). Trimming at V came to 5 bases and at J to 5 bases, leaving 10 bases not matched to a gene. The CDR3 has 15 residues. The CDR3 DNA follows: TGTGCCAGCAGTCCCCTCGGACAGGGAGGTACTGAAGCTTTCTTT. Its protein product is CASSPLGQGGTEAFF.

This rearrangement joins TRBV3-1 (or the pseudogene TRBV3-2) to TRBJ1-2, with D possibly matching TRBD1 (5 bases). With 2 bases removed from V and 8 bases from J, the gap between germline ends came to 18 bases. The CDR3 spans 15 residues. CDR1 LGHDT and CDR2 YNNKEL come from the germline V gene (reference sequence). CDR3 loop: CASSQRGPDSGGYTF. The CDR3 coding sequence is TGTGCCAGCAGCCAAAGGGGACCTGATTCCGGAGGCTACACCTTC.

The chain employs TRBV6-1 and TRBJ1-4; the D is unclear. The germline V and J ends were trimmed by 5 bases and 4 bases, with 11 bases remaining between them. CDR3 length: 14 amino acids. The V gene's germline CDR1 is MNHNS and CDR2 SASEGT. Here the CDR3 reads CASSFAGNNEKLFF. In nucleotides, the CDR3 is TGTGCCAGCAGTTTCGCGGGGAATAATGAAAAACTGTTTTTT.

This chain links TRBV28 with TRBJ1-5, with D possibly being TRBD1 (5 bases). V was clipped by 8 bases and J by 3 bases, with 8 bases between them. The CDR3 spans 12 residues. CDR1 and CDR2 from the germline V gene are MDHEN and SYDVKM. CDR3 sequence reads: CASGGVNQPQHF. The CDR3 coding sequence is TGTGCCAGCGGGGGGGTCAATCAGCCCCAGCATTTT. Together with reference TRBV28 and TRBJ1-5, the CDR3 gives the full variable domain: DVKVTQSSRYLVKRTGEKVFLECVQDMDHENMFWYRQDPGLGLRLIYFSYDVKMKEKGDIPEGYSVSREKKERFSLILESASTNQTSMYLCASGGVNQPQHFGDGTRLSIL.

The rearrangement uses TRBV29-1 and TRBJ2-3; the D is unclear. Germline CDR1 is SQVTM and CDR2 is ANQGSEA. Trimming shortened V by 3 bases and J by 1 base, and 8 bases separated the two germline ends. This CDR3 is 13 amino acids long. The chain's CDR3 is CSVEGYRTDTQYF. The CDR3, as DNA: TGCAGCGTTGAGGGGTATCGCACAGATACGCAGTATTTT.